The 22 T cell receptor beta chains given below trace back to one sample, sequenced in a study of OX40 agonist ivuxolimab in advanced cancers. Clones were sequenced by immunoSEQ multiplex PCR, and TCRdb holds only the in-frame ones, with some missing. The repertoire holds 25,000 to 30,000 clones, with less than 90% as singletons. The sample consisted of CD4+ or CD8+ T cells sorted from blood, taken in a trial of the OX40 agonist ivuxolimab. The receptors here all came from an adult with an advanced solid tumor such as melanoma, head and neck, liver or kidney cancer.

The genes are TRBV13 and TRBJ1-2, with TRBD1 matching over 8 bases. With V trimmed by 5 bases and J by 7 bases, 12 bases remained unmatched. Germline values: CDR1 PRHDT, CDR2 FYEKMQ (reference sequence). The CDR3 length is 15 residues. CDR3 nucleotide sequence: TGTGCCAGCAGCGGACCCGTTACAGGGACAGGTGGCTACACCTTC. Translation gives CASSGPVTGTGGYTF.

Only one count was recorded for this clone. The chain couples TRBV18 to TRBJ2-7; D tentatively reads TRBD1 or TRBD2 (5 bases each). The CDR3 has 14 amino acids. V dropped 1 base and J dropped 0 bases, with 7 bases sitting between them. Germline assignment: CDR1 KGHSH and CDR2 LQKENI. The CDR3 sequence is CASSPRGFSYEQYF. The CDR3 DNA follows: TGTGCCAGCTCACCACGGGGGTTCTCCTACGAGCAGTACTTC.

This clone was seen a handful of times. This rearrangement joins TRBV27 to TRBJ2-5; the D gene is possibly TRBD1 (6 bases). The CDR3 length is 17 residues. Trimming cost V 8 bases and J 2 bases, with 24 bases left between them. From germline, CDR1 is MNHEY and CDR2 SMNVEV (reference sequence). The CDR3 loop is CASAQPGTTGIQETQYF. DNA for the CDR3: TGTGCCAGCGCACAGCCCGGAACTACAGGGATTCAAGAGACCCAGTACTTC.

The chain links TRBV4-1 to TRBJ2-7; D gene ambiguous. The ends were cut back, 1 base at V and 3 bases at J, with 16 bases in the middle. Germline V gene sequence: CDR1 MGHRA, CDR2 YSYEKL. CDR3 size: 16 residues. The CDR3 loop is CASSQVPRPSIYEQYF. CDR3 bases: TGCGCCAGCAGCCAAGTTCCTAGGCCCTCTATCTACGAGCAGTACTTC.

The V gene is TRBV28, the J gene TRBJ1-6, with 10 nucleotides matching TRBD1. With V trimmed by 6 bases and J by 4 bases, 3 bases remained unmatched. CDR1 is MDHEN and CDR2 is SYDVKM in the germline V gene. The CDR3 is 15 residues long. This chain's CDR3 is CASSRDRGYNSPLHF. CDR3 DNA: TGTGCCAGCAGCCGGGACAGGGGATATAATTCACCCCTCCACTTT.

The rearrangement uses TRBV5-1 and TRBJ2-7, with D possibly being TRBD2 (6 bases). Germline V gene lookup returns CDR1 SGHRS and CDR2 YFSETQ. The V and J ends lost 6 bases and 3 bases respectively, with 13 bases between them. This CDR3 region has 13 residues. Here the CDR3 DNA reads TGCGCCAGCAAGGCGGGGCCAGACTACGAGCAGTACTTC. It yields the protein CASKAGPDYEQYF.

The V call is TRBV27, the J call TRBJ2-7; 8 bases line up with TRBD2. Germline V gives CDR1 MNHEY, CDR2 SMNVEV (reference sequence). The trim removed 3 bases at V and 3 bases at J, leaving 13 bases unmatched. The CDR3 runs 17 residues. CDR3 sequence reads: CASSFSTHSGRSYEQYF. CDR3 in DNA: TGTGCCAGCAGTTTTTCCACCCACAGCGGGAGAAGCTACGAGCAGTACTTC.

This chain uses TRBV11-1 with TRBJ2-7; tentative D call: TRBD2 (7 bases). The germline CDR1 and CDR2 sequences are SGHAT and FQDESV (reference sequence). V was trimmed by 4 bases and J by 7 bases, leaving 20 bases between them. The CDR3 spans 15 residues. CDR3 nucleotides: TGTGCCAGCAGCTCCTACAGGGCGGGGGTGCAAGAGCAGTACTTC. This translates into CASSSYRAGVQEQYF.

V is TRBV5-4 and J is TRBJ2-7; TRBD2 might be the D (6 bases). The germline V and J ends were trimmed by 3 bases and 1 base, with 11 bases remaining between them. Germline CDR1 SGHNT, CDR2 YYREEE (reference sequence). The CDR3 is 14 amino acids. The chain's CDR3 is CASSSGSLSYEQYF. The CDR3 DNA sequence: TGTGCCAGCAGCTCCGGGAGTTTGTCCTACGAGCAGTACTTC.

This clone was seen once. V and J are TRBV5-4 and TRBJ2-7; TRBD1 might be the D (6 bases). The CDR3 loop spans 13 amino acids. V was pared by 1 base and J by 1 base, with 6 bases between. CDR1 and CDR2 from the germline V gene are SGHNT and YYREEE (reference sequence). The CDR3: CASSLTGSYEQYF. Here the CDR3 DNA reads TGTGCCAGCAGCTTGACAGGGTCCTACGAGCAGTACTTC.

The chain combines TRBV6-1 with TRBJ2-7; 10 bases map to TRBD1. From germline, CDR1 is MNHNS and CDR2 SASEGT. Trimming took 2 bases from V and 2 from J; bases not matched to a gene: 9. This CDR3 has 17 residues. DNA of the CDR3: TGTGCCAGCAGTGAAAGAGGACAGGGGGTCAGGGCCTACGAGCAGTACTTC. It specifies CASSERGQGVRAYEQYF.

The chain carries TRBV6-5 and TRBJ2-3; TRBD2 agrees at 7 bases. Germline V gene data show CDR1 as MNHEY and CDR2 as SVGAGI. V lost 4 bases, J lost 6 bases, and 10 bases stayed unmatched. This CDR3 has 15 residues. CDR3 sequence: CASSSLAGEVDTQYF. The CDR3 coding sequence is TGTGCCAGCAGTTCCCTGGCGGGAGAGGTTGATACGCAGTATTTT.

This chain joins TRBV11-2 and TRBJ2-1; no reliable D call. The CDR3 is 13 residues long. Germline loops: CDR1 SGHAT, CDR2 FQNNGV. Trimming shortened V by 1 base and J by 1 base, and 2 bases separated the two germline ends. Here the CDR3 DNA reads TGTGCCAGCAGCTTAGTTTCCTACAATGAGCAGTTCTTC. Protein sequence: CASSLVSYNEQFF. The entire variable domain, with the rest obtained from reference TRBV11-2 and TRBJ2-1, is as follows: EAGVAQSPRYKIIEKRQSVAFWCNPISGHATLYWYQQILGQGPKLLIQFQNNGVVDDSQLPKDRFSAERLKGVDSTLKIQPAKLEDSAVYLCASSLVSYNEQFFGPGTRLTVL.

The rearrangement uses TRBV5-5 and TRBJ1-4; possible D gene TRBD1, 5 bases. The CDR3 runs to 14 residues. Germline lookup yields CDR1 SGHKS and CDR2 YYEKEE (reference sequence). Trimming cost V 7 bases and J 8 bases, with 18 bases left between them. CDR3 residues: CASHGWGNTEKLFF. The CDR3 DNA reads as TGTGCCAGCCACGGATGGGGGAACACAGAAAAACTGTTTTTT.

J is TRBJ2-2 and V is TRBV6-5; D gene unclear. Deletions cut 2 bases from V and 4 bases from J, with 8 bases between. This CDR3 is 14 amino acids long. Germline V CDR1 and CDR2: MNHEY, SVGAGI. The CDR3 region has the DNA TGTGCCAGCAGTTACATATCATCCACCGGGGAGCTGTTTTTT. Translating gives CASSYISSTGELFF.

This sequence joins TRBV12-5 and TRBJ2-4; D remains unclear. The germline V and J ends were trimmed by 3 bases and 7 bases, with 16 bases remaining between them. Germline V gene lookup returns CDR1 LGHNT and CDR2 FRNRAP. This CDR3 has 15 amino acids. CDR3 DNA: TGTGCTAGTGGTTTAGGCGCCAAATATTCGAACATTCAGTACTTC. Protein product: CASGLGAKYSNIQYF.

The rearrangement uses TRBV9 and TRBJ2-7, with D tentatively TRBD2 (6 bases). The germline CDR1 and CDR2 sequences are SGDLS and YYNGEE. The CDR3 is 19 amino acids. Deletions cut 4 bases from V and 1 base from J, with 27 bases between. This CDR3 reads CASSPLPTVGGELSYEQYF. The CDR3 DNA reads TGTGCCAGCAGCCCCCTTCCAACAGTCGGCGGGGAACTATCCTACGAGCAGTACTTC.

This sequence joins TRBV7-8 and TRBJ2-1, with 10 bases matching TRBD2. This CDR3 has 14 amino acids. Germline V lookup: CDR1 SGHVS, CDR2 FQNEAQ. With V trimmed by 7 bases and J by 2 bases, 2 bases remained unmatched. The CDR3 region has the DNA TGTGCCAGCACCCTAGCGGGGGCCTACAATGAGCAGTTCTTC. Protein product: CASTLAGAYNEQFF.

The chain uses TRBV29-1 and TRBJ2-7, with 7 bases identical to TRBD1. Unmatched junction bases numbered 14, after V lost 5 bases and J lost 7 bases. Germline V gene data show CDR1 as SQVTM and CDR2 as ANQGSEA. This CDR3 region has 14 residues. In nucleotides, the CDR3 is TGCAGCGTTTGCCTACAGGGGCAGCTCTCTGAGCAGTACTTC. The encoded protein is CSVCLQGQLSEQYF.

The rearrangement joins TRBV6-1 to TRBJ2-7; no reliable D call. Trimming pared 2 bases from V and 0 bases from J, leaving 5 bases between. Germline V gives CDR1 MNHNS, CDR2 SASEGT. The CDR3 consists of 13 residues. CDR3 in DNA: TGTGCCAGCAGTGAATTCATCTCCTACGAGCAGTACTTC. Translated: CASSEFISYEQYF.

The rearrangement uses TRBV27 and TRBJ2-3; 8 positions agree with TRBD1. V shed 5 bases and J 3 bases; nucleotides not matched to a gene: 4. The length of the CDR3 is 14 residues. Germline loops: CDR1 MNHEY, CDR2 SMNVEV (reference sequence). CDR3 loop: CASSLYRGTDTQYF. The CDR3 bases are TGTGCCAGCAGTCTATACAGGGGGACAGATACGCAGTATTTT.

The V and J genes are TRBV5-8 and TRBJ2-7, with 11 positions matching TRBD2. The CDR3 loop spans 14 amino acids. Germline V CDR1 and CDR2: SGHTS, YDEGEE. V gave up 2 bases and J gave up 3 bases; unmatched junction bases: 1. The CDR3, as DNA: TGTGCCAGCAGCTTACTAGCGGGGGACTACGAGCAGTACTTC. Its translation is CASSLLAGDYEQYF. Full variable domain (remainder filled in from reference TRBV5-8 and TRBJ2-7): EAGVTQSPTHLIKTRGQQATLRCSPISGHTSVYWYQQALGLGLQFLLWYDEGEERNRGNFPPRFSGRQFPNYSSELNVNALELEDSALYLCASSLLAGDYEQYFGPGTRLTVT.